Sequencing of this T cell receptor (beta chain) was carried out in a study of blood T cells in healthy people across ages. Whole-study results and caveats: CMV status of donors was unknown, possibly confounding expanded clonotype changes. Bulk PBMC profiling left naive and antigen-experienced comparisons inconclusive.

A note on this clonotype: Its antigen is currently unknown.

The CDR3 sequence is 15 residues long. V lost 4 bases to trimming and J lost 4 bases; unmatched junction nucleotides: 6. It was with a sample-barcoded 5' primer and a J-beta primer mix that a second PCR of roughly 6 to 12 cycles was run. Each of the samples gave a minimum of 3 million paired-end reads that contained CDR3. TCRdb ran MiXCR on the 5' RACE reads and lists one entry per CDR3 protein. This table has about 1.6 million distinct CDR3 sequences, approximately 32% appearing once. The chain carries TRBV12-3 or TRBV12-4 and TRBJ1-2, with 10 bases aligning to TRBD1. The origin of this receptor is a woman aged 25 to 39 in good health. The sample was blood. As DNA, the CDR3 is TGTGCCAGCAGTTCCCGGACAGGGGGTGTCTATGGCTACACCTTC. Encoded protein: CASSSRTGGVYGYTF.